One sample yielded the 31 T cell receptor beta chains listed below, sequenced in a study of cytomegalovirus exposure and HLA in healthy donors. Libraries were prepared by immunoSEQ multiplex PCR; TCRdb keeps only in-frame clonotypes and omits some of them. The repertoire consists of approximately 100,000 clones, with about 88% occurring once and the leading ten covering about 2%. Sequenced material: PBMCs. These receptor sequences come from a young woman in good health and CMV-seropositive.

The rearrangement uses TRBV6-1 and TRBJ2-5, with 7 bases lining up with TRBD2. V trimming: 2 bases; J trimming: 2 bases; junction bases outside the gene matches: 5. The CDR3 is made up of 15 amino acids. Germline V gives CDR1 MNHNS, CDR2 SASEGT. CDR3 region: CASSEFAGVQETQYF. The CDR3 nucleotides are TGTGCCAGCAGTGAATTCGCGGGAGTGCAAGAGACCCAGTACTTC.

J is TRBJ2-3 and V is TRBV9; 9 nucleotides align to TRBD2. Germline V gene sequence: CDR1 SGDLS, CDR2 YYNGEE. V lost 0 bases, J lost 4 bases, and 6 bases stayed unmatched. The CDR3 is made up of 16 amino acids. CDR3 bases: TGTGCCAGCAGCGTAGCTGGGCGGGGGGGCCCAGATACGCAGTATTTT. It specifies CASSVAGRGGPDTQYF. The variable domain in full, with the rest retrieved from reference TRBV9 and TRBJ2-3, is DSGVTQTPKHLITATGQRVTLRCSPRSGDLSVYWYQQSLDQGLQFLIQYYNGEERAKGNILERFSAQQFPDLHSELNLSSLELGDSALYFCASSVAGRGGPDTQYFGPGTRLTVL.

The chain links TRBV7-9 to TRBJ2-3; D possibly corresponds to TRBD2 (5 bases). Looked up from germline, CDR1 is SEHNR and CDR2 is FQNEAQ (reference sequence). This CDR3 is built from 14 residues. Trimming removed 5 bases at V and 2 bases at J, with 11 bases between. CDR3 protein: CASSTRDYTDTQYF. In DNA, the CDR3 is TGTGCCAGCAGCACCCGGGATTACACAGATACGCAGTATTTT.

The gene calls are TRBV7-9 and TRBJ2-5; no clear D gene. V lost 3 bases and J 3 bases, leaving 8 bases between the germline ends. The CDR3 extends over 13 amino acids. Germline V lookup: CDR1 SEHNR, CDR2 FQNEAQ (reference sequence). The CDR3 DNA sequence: TGTGCCAGCAGCTTTGTCCAGGAAGAGACCCAGTACTTC. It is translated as CASSFVQEETQYF.

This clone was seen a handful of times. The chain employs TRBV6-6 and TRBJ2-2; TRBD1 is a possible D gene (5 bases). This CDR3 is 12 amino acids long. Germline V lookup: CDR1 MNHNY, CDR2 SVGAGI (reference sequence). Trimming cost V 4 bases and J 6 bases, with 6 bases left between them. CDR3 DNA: TGTGCCAGCAGTTCGACAGCCGGGGAGCTGTTTTTT. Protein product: CASSSTAGELFF.

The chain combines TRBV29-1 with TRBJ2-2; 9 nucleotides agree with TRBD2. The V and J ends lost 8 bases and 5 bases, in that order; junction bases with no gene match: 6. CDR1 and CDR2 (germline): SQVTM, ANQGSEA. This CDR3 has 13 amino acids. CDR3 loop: CSISGGITGELFF. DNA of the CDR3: TGCAGCATAAGCGGGGGGATTACCGGGGAGCTGTTTTTT.

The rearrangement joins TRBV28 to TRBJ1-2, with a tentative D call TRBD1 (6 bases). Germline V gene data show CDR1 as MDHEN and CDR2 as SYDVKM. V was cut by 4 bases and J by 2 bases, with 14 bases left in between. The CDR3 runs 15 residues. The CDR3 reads CASSSGWTENYGYTF. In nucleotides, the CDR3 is TGTGCCAGCAGTTCCGGATGGACAGAAAACTATGGCTACACCTTC.

The CDR3 nucleotides read TGTGCCAGCAGCTTGGATGGCAGATCGGCTTTCTTT. This sequence encodes CASSLDGRSAFF. The rearrangement joins TRBV5-6 to TRBJ1-1; D is unclear. Trimming shortened V by 0 bases and J by 11 bases, and 11 bases separated the two germline ends. Germline values: CDR1 SGHDT, CDR2 YYEEEE. The CDR3 covers 12 residues. Based on the CDR3 plus reference TRBV5-6 and TRBJ1-1, the full variable domain is DAGVTQSPTHLIKTRGQQVTLRCSPKSGHDTVSWYQQALGQGPQFIFQYYEEEERQRGNFPDRFSGHQFPNYSSELNVNALLLGDSALYLCASSLDGRSAFFGQGTRLTVV.

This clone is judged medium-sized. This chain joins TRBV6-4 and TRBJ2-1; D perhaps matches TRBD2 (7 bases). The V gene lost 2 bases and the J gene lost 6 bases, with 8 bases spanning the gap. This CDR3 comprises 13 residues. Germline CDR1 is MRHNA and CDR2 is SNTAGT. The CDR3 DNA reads TGTGCCAGCAGTGACGGGGGGGCCAATGAGCAGTTCTTC. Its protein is CASSDGGANEQFF.

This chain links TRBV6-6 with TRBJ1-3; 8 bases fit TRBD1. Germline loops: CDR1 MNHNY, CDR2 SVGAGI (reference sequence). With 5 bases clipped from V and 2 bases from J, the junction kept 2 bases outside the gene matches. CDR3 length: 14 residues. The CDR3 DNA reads TGTGCCAGCAGTCAGGACAGGGCTGGAAACACCATATATTTT. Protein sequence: CASSQDRAGNTIYF.

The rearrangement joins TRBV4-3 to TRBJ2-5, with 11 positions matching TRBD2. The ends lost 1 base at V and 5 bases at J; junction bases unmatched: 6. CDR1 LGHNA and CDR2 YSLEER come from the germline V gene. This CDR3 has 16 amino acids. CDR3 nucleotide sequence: TGCGCCAGCAGCCAAGCTCTAGCGGGGGGAATTGAGACCCAGTACTTC. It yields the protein CASSQALAGGIETQYF.

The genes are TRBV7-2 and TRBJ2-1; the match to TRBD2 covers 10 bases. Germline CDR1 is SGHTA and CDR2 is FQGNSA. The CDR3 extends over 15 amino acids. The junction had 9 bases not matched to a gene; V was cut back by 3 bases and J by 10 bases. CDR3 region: CASSFKAGGPWEQFF. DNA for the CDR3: TGTGCCAGCAGCTTCAAAGCGGGGGGGCCATGGGAGCAGTTCTTC.

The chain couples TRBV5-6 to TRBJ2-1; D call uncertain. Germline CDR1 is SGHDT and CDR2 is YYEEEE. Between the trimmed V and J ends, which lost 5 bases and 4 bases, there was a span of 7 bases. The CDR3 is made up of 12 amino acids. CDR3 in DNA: TGTGCCAGCAGGTTAGCTTACAATGAGCAGTTCTTC. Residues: CASRLAYNEQFF.

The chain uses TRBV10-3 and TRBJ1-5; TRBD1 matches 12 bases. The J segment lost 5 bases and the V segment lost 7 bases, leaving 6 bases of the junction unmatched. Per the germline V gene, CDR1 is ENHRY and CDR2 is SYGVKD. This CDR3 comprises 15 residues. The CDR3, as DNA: TGTGCCATCAAGCGGGACAGGGGGCAGGATCAGCCCCAGCATTTT. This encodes CAIKRDRGQDQPQHF.

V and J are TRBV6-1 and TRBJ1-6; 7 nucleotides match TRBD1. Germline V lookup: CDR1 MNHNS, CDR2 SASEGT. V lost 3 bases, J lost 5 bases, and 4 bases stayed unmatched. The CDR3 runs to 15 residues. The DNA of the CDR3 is TGTGCCAGCAGTGACTGGACAGGCCATAATTCACCCCTCCACTTT. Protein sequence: CASSDWTGHNSPLHF.

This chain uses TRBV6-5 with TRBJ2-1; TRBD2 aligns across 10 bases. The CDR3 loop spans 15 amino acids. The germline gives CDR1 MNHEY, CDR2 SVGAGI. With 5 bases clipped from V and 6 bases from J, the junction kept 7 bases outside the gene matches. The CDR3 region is CASSTGASGGNEQFF. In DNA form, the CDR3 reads TGTGCCAGCAGTACTGGGGCTAGCGGGGGCAATGAGCAGTTCTTC.

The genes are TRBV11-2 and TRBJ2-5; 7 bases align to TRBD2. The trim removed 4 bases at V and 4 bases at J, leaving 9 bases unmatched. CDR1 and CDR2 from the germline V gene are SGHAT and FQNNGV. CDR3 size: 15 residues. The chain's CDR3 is CASSSTRTGGETQYF. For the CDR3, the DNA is TGTGCCAGCAGCTCAACCCGGACGGGGGGAGAGACCCAGTACTTC.

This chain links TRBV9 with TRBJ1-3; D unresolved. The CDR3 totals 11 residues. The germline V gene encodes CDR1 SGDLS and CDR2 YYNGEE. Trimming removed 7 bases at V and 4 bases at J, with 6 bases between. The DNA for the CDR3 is TGTGCCAGCTCGAGGGGAAACACCATATATTTT. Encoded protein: CASSRGNTIYF. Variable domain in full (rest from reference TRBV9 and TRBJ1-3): DSGVTQTPKHLITATGQRVTLRCSPRSGDLSVYWYQQSLDQGLQFLIQYYNGEERAKGNILERFSAQQFPDLHSELNLSSLELGDSALYFCASSRGNTIYFGEGSWLTVV.

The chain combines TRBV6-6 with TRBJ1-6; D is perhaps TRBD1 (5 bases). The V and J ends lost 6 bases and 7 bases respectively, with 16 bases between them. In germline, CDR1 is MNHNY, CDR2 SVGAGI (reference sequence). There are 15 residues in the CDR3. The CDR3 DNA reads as TGTGCCAGCAGCTATGGTGGGCGGGGGAATTCACCCCTCCACTTT. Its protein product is CASSYGGRGNSPLHF.

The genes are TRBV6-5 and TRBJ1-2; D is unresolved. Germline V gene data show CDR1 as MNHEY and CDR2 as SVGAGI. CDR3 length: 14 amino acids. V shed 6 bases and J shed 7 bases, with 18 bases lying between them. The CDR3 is CASSRRGSEGGYTF. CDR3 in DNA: TGTGCCAGCAGCCGTAGAGGGTCGGAGGGTGGCTACACCTTC.

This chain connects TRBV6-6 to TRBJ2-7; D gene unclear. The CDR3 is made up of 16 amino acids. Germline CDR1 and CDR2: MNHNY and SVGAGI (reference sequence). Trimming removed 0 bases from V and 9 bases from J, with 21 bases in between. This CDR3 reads CASSYSYYRVLSAQYV. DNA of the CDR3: TGTGCCAGCAGTTACTCATACTACCGCGTACTGAGCGCGCAGTACGTC.

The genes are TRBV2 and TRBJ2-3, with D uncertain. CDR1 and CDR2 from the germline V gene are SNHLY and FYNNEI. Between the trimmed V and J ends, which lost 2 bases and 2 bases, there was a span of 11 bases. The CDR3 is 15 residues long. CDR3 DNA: TGTGCCAGCAGTGAAAGCAGGCTTGCCACAGATACGCAGTATTTT. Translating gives CASSESRLATDTQYF.

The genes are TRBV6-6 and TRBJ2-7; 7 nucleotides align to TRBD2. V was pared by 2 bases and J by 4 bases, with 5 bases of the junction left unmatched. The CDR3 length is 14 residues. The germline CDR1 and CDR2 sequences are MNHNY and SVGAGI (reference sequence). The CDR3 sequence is CASSYGQGGYEQYV. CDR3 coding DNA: TGTGCCAGCAGTTACGGGCAGGGAGGGTACGAGCAGTACGTC.

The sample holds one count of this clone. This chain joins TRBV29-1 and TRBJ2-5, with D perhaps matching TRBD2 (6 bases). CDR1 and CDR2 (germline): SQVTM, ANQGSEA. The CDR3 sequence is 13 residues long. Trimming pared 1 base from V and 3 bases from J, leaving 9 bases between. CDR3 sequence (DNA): TGCAGCGTTGAAGCCCGGAGGGAAGAGACCCAGTACTTC. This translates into CSVEARREETQYF.

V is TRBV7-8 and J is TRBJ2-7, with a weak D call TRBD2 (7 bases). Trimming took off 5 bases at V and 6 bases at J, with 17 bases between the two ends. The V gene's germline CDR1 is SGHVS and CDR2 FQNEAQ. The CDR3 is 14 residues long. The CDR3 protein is CASSTLAGAGEQYF. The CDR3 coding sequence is TGTGCCAGCAGCACACTGGCGGGGGCCGGCGAGCAGTACTTC.

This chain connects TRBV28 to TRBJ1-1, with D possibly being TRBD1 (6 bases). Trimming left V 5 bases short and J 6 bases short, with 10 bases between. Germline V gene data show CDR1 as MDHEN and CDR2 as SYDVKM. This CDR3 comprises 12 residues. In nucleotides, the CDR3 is TGTGCCAGCAGTAAACAGGGCCCTGAAGCTTTCTTT. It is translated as CASSKQGPEAFF.

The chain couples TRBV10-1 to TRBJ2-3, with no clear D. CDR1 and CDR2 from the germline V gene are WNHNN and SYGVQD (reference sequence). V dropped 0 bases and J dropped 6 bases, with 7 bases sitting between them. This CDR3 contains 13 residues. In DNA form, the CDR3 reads TGCGCCAGCAGTGAGTCTTCCCGGGATACGCAGTATTTT. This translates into CASSESSRDTQYF.

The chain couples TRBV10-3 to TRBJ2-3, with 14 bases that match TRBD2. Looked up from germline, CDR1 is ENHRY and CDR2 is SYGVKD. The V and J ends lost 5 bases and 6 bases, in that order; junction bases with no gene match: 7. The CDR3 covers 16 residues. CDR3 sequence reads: CAISRGTSGGRDTQYF. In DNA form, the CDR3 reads TGTGCCATCAGTCGCGGGACTAGCGGGGGTAGGGATACGCAGTATTTT.

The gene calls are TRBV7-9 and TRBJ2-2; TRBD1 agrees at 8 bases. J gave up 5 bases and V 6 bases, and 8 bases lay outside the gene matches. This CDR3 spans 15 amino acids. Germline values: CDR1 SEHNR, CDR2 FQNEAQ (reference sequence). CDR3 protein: CASRRTGKGTGELFF. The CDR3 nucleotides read TGTGCCAGCAGACGGACAGGGAAAGGGACCGGGGAGCTGTTTTTT.

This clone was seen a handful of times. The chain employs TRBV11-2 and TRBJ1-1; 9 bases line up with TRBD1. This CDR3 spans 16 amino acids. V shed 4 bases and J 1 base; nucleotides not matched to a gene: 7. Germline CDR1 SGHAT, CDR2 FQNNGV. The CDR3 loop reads CASSSGTGIGNTEAFF. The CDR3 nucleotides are TGTGCCAGCAGCTCCGGGACAGGGATTGGGAACACTGAAGCTTTCTTT.

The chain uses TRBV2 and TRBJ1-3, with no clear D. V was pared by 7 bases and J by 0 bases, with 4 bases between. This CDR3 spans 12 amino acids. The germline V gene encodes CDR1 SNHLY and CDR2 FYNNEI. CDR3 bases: TGTGCCAGCATCTCCTCTGGAAACACCATATATTTT. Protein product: CASISSGNTIYF.